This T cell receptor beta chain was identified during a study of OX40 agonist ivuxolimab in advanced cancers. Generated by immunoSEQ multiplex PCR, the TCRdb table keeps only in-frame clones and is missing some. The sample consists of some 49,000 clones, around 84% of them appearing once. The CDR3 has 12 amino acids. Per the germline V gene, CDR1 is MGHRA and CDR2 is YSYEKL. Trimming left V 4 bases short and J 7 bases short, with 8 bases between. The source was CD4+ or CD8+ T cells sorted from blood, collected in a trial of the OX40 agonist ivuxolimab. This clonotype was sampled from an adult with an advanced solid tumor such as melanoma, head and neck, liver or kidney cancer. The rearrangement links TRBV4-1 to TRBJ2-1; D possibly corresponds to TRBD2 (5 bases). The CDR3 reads CASSPGGNEQFF. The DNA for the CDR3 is TGCGCCAGCAGCCCCGGAGGTAATGAGCAGTTCTTC.